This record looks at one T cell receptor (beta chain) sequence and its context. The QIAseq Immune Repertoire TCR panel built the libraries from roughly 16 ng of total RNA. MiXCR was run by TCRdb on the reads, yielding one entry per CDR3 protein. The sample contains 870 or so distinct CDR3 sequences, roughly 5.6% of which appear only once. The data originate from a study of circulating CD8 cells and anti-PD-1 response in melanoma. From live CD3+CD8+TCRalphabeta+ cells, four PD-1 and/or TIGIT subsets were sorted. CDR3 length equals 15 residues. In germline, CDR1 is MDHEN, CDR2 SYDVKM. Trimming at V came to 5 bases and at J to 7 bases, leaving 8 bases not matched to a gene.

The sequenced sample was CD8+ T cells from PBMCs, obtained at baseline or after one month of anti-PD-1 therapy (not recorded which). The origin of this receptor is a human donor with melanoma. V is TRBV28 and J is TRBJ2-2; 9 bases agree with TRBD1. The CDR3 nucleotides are TGTGCCAGCAGTAGAACGGGACAGGGCCTCGGGGAGCTGTTTTTT. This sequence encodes CASSRTGQGLGELFF. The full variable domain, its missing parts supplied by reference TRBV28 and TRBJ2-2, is DVKVTQSSRYLVKRTGEKVFLECVQDMDHENMFWYRQDPGLGLRLIYFSYDVKMKEKGDIPEGYSVSREKKERFSLILESASTNQTSMYLCASSRTGQGLGELFFGEGSRLTVL.